Included here is one T cell receptor beta chain sequence, with context. Reverse transcribing all isolated RNA meant expressed TCRB transcripts were sequenced. Sequencing was performed with immunoSEQ multiplex PCR; in TCRdb, only in-frame clones are kept and a portion is missing. The data contain 200,000 to 250,000 clones, around 65% of them singletons. The data were taken from a study of beta chain features in type 1 diabetes. CDR3 length: 14 amino acids. Germline V gene sequence: CDR1 SQVTM, CDR2 ANQGSEA. The germline V and J ends were trimmed by 3 bases and 2 bases, with 14 bases remaining between them.

This sequence originates from a man between 25 and 39 years old in good health. Sequencing was carried out using naive CD4+ T cells from blood. The chain links TRBV29-1 to TRBJ2-7; D is undetermined. The DNA of the CDR3 is TGCAGCGTTGAGGTCCCTGGCGCCACCTACGAGCAGTACTTC. Its protein product is CSVEVPGATYEQYF.